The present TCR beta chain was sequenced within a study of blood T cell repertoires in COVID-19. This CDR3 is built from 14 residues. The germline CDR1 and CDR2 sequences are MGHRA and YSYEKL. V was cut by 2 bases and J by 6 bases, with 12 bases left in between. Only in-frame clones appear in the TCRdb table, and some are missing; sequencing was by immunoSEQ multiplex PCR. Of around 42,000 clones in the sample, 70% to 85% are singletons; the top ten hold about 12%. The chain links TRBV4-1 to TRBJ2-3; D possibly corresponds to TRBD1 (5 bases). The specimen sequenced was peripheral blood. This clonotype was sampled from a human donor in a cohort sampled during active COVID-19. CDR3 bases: TGCGCCAGCAGCCAAAAGGACATCGGGGATACGCAGTATTTT. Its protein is CASSQKDIGDTQYF.